The 7 T cell receptor beta chains listed next were all sequenced from one sample in a study of OX40 agonist ivuxolimab in advanced cancers. This table comes from immunoSEQ multiplex PCR, and its TCRdb copy is limited to in-frame clones, with some not included. The sample comprises roughly 70,000 clones, around 85% of which are singletons, and approximately 4% rests with the top ten. The sample consisted of CD4+ or CD8+ T cells sorted from blood, taken in a trial of the OX40 agonist ivuxolimab. The receptor source for this set is an adult with an advanced solid tumor such as melanoma, head and neck, liver or kidney cancer.

The V gene is TRBV6-5, the J gene TRBJ1-1; D not resolved. The V end lost 5 bases, the J end lost 7 bases, and 8 bases lay between the germline ends. The CDR3 is made up of 11 amino acids. In germline, CDR1 is MNHEY, CDR2 SVGAGI. The CDR3 sequence is CASSAWGEAFF. In DNA form, the CDR3 reads TGTGCCAGCAGTGCGTGGGGTGAAGCTTTCTTT.

In nucleotides, the CDR3 is TGTGCCAGCAGTTCACGCTGGGGGCCACGCAATGAGCAGTTCTTC. Its protein product is CASSSRWGPRNEQFF. The chain links TRBV6-1 to TRBJ2-1, with D possibly being TRBD1 (6 bases). Germline V gene lookup returns CDR1 MNHNS and CDR2 SASEGT. Trimming took 5 bases from V and 6 from J, leaving 17 bases between them. This CDR3 comprises 15 residues.

The chain is built from TRBV10-3 and TRBJ1-1; no reliable D call. CDR1 is ENHRY and CDR2 is SYGVKD in the germline V gene. CDR3 length equals 14 residues. V was pared by 6 bases and J by 5 bases, with 16 bases between. The CDR3 region has the DNA TGTGCCATCAGCCCGAAGGGCTCTGGAACTGAAGCTTTCTTT. Translated: CAISPKGSGTEAFF.

The chain carries TRBV27 and TRBJ2-7; maybe TRBD1 (6 bases). From germline, CDR1 is MNHEY and CDR2 SMNVEV (reference sequence). The CDR3 totals 14 residues. Trimming shortened V by 7 bases and J by 2 bases, and 15 bases separated the two germline ends. For the CDR3, the DNA is TGTGCCAGCACCCCCGACAGGAATACCTACGAGCAGTACTTC. Translating it yields CASTPDRNTYEQYF.

The genes are TRBV5-1 and TRBJ1-4; D is possibly TRBD1 (6 bases). The CDR3 loop spans 14 amino acids. Germline values: CDR1 SGHRS, CDR2 YFSETQ. Deletions cut 3 bases from V and 7 bases from J, with 13 bases between. The CDR3 nucleotides are TGCGCCAGCAGCTCACAGGGCATTGGTGAAAAACTGTTTTTT. Translating gives CASSSQGIGEKLFF. Combining the CDR3 with reference TRBV5-1 and TRBJ1-4 gives the whole variable domain KAGVTQTPRYLIKTRGQQVTLSCSPISGHRSVSWYQQTPGQGLQFLFEYFSETQRNKGNFPGRFSGRQFSNSRSEMNVSTLELGDSALYLCASSSQGIGEKLFFGSGTQLSVL.

The chain has TRBV30 and TRBJ2-5; D is perhaps TRBD2 (6 bases). This CDR3 has 14 residues. Germline assignment: CDR1 GTSNPN and CDR2 SVGIG (reference sequence). V was trimmed by 4 bases and J by 2 bases, leaving 14 bases between them. The CDR3 region has the DNA TGTGCCTGGACCCCGGACTACCAACAAGAGACCCAGTACTTC. Translated, it gives CAWTPDYQQETQYF.

The chain has TRBV4-1 and TRBJ1-4; a possible D gene is TRBD1 (5 bases). Germline V CDR1 and CDR2: MGHRA, YSYEKL. This CDR3 region has 16 residues. V shed 0 bases and J shed 8 bases, with 16 bases lying between them. CDR3 in DNA: TGCGCCAGCAGCCAAGATCCTGGGGGATTGAAAGAAAAACTGTTTTTT. The encoded protein is CASSQDPGGLKEKLFF.